Listed below are T cell receptor beta chains from one sample, sequenced in a study of blood T cell repertoires in COVID-19. Measured with immunoSEQ multiplex PCR; TCRdb has only the in-frame clones, and not every one. The profile shows about 480,000 clones, more than 75% of them singletons. Sequencing used PBMCs or T cells enriched from blood (not recorded which). The receptors stem from a middle-aged woman who had recovered from COVID-19. The CDR3 runs from the conserved cysteine through the conserved F or W. Fields, in order: D gene, J gene, clone size, V gene, CDR3 DNA, CDR3 protein. D genes are given only for firm matches. Where a row states a size, it is once, few, many or the class of an expanded clone; other rows omit it.

>TRBD1|TRBJ2-1|medium-sized|TRBV11-3
TGTGCCAGCAGCCCCCGAGTAAGACAGGGGGAGAATGAGCAGTTCTTC
CASSPRVRQGENEQFF
>NA|TRBJ1-3|NA|TRBV9
TGTGCCAGCAGCCCCCCCCCGGGGAGGGAAGGAAACACCATATATTTT
CASSPPPGREGNTIYF
>TRBD2|TRBJ2-2|once|TRBV7-2
TGTGCCAGCAGCCCCCGTTGGGAGGGCCTGGGGGAGCTGTTTTTT
CASSPRWEGLGELFF
>TRBD1|TRBJ1-2|NA|TRBV13
TGTGCCAGCAGATCCTCCGGGACAGGGTATGGCTACACCTTC
CASRSSGTGYGYTF
>NA|TRBJ2-7|once|TRBV12-3/TRBV12-4
TGTGCCAGCAGACTGGGGACTCCTGGTGAGCAGTACTTC
CASRLGTPGEQYF
>TRBD2|TRBJ2-1|NA|TRBV3-1/TRBV3-2
TGTGCCAGCAGCCCAGGACTAGCGGGAGGAGGCAATGAGCAGTTCTTC
CASSPGLAGGGNEQFF
>TRBD1|TRBJ1-5|NA|TRBV6-2/TRBV6-3
TGTGCCAGCAGCCCCCGGTCATGGACAGGGGGTCAGACTAGCAATCAGCCCCAGCATTTT
CASSPRSWTGGQTSNQPQHF
>NA|TRBJ2-1|NA|TRBV19
TGTGCCAGTAGATCCCAGTCCTCCTACAATGAGCAGTTCTTC
CASRSQSSYNEQFF
>TRBD1|TRBJ2-7|NA|TRBV11-2
TGTGCCAGCTCCACAGGGGGAAGTATTCACTACGAGCAGTACTTC
CASSTGGSIHYEQYF
>TRBD1|TRBJ1-2|NA|TRBV5-4
TGTGCCAGCAGCTCCTCGGGACAGGGGGCCTATGGCTACACCTTC
CASSSSGQGAYGYTF
>NA|TRBJ1-1|NA|TRBV7-8
TGTGCCAGCAGTTACCCCGGAAGTTCCTTAGACAGGCAGAACACTGAAGCTTTCTTT
CASSYPGSSLDRQNTEAFF
>TRBD1|TRBJ1-1|NA|TRBV4-1
TGCGCCAGCAGCCAAGAGGGCTATACAGGGGACACTGAAGCTTTCTTT
CASSQEGYTGDTEAFF
>NA|TRBJ1-1|NA|TRBV13
TGTGCCAGCAGCCCCGGGACAGAAGCTTTCTTT
CASSPGTEAFF
>NA|TRBJ1-5|NA|TRBV28
TGTGCCAGCAGTTTATACCCCCGCAGGGACATTAGCAATCAGCCCCAGCATTTT
CASSLYPRRDISNQPQHF
>TRBD1|TRBJ1-3|NA|TRBV9
TGTGCCAGCAGCGCCGTACAGGGGAACACCATATATTTT
CASSAVQGNTIYF
>NA|TRBJ2-7|NA|TRBV9
TGTGCCAGCAGCCCCGGGACCTGGGGGGACGAGCAGTACTTC
CASSPGTWGDEQYF
>TRBD2|TRBJ2-3|NA|TRBV7-8
TGTGCCAGCAGCTTAGAGGTGACTAGCGGGAGGGCCTTAGAAGGAGATACGCAGTATTTT
CASSLEVTSGRALEGDTQYF